Below, one T cell receptor (beta chain) is given with its context. The CDR3 extends over 16 amino acids. Trimming took off 5 bases at V and 2 bases at J, with 18 bases between the two ends. Per germline, CDR1 SGHTA and CDR2 FQGNSA. The data are from a study of OX40 agonist ivuxolimab in advanced cancers. Produced via immunoSEQ multiplex PCR; TCRdb's table is partial and in-frame only. The data show 60,000 to 70,000 clones, 75% to 90% seen once. The TCR originated in an adult with an advanced solid tumor such as melanoma, head and neck, liver or kidney cancer. The chain joins TRBV7-2 to TRBJ1-2; D perhaps matches TRBD1 (5 bases). The input for sequencing was CD4+ or CD8+ T cells sorted from blood, taken in a trial of the OX40 agonist ivuxolimab. The CDR3 DNA follows: TGTGCCAGCAGCAAAAGGCGGGACGCGCAGAACTATGGCTACACCTTC. Its protein product is CASSKRRDAQNYGYTF.